The 16 T cell receptor beta chains in this list originate from one sample, sequenced in a study of OX40 agonist ivuxolimab in advanced cancers. Using immunoSEQ multiplex PCR, the repertoire was profiled, and TCRdb retains in-frame clones only, with some absent. This table has 77,000 or so clones, more than 80% appearing once. Here the sequenced sample was CD4+ or CD8+ T cells sorted from blood, taken in a trial of the OX40 agonist ivuxolimab. These receptors came from an adult with an advanced solid tumor such as melanoma, head and neck, liver or kidney cancer.

This sequence joins TRBV5-1 and TRBJ2-1; the D gene is possibly TRBD1 (6 bases). The length of the CDR3 is 13 residues. V gave up 5 bases and J gave up 9 bases, with 15 bases separating them. Germline CDR1 is SGHRS and CDR2 is YFSETQ. The CDR3 nucleotides are TGCGCCAGCAGATCTGGGACACAGGGTGAGCAGTTCTTC. Its protein product is CASRSGTQGEQFF.

This chain joins TRBV9 and TRBJ2-3; D unresolved. CDR3 length: 12 residues. Germline V gene sequence: CDR1 SGDLS, CDR2 YYNGEE. Trimming took 0 bases from V and 8 from J, leaving 7 bases between them. The CDR3 reads CASSVDRGTQYF. CDR3 coding DNA: TGTGCCAGCAGCGTAGACCGCGGTACGCAGTATTTT.

The rearrangement uses TRBV18 and TRBJ2-2, with 13 positions matching TRBD2. The CDR3 covers 16 residues. Trimming at V came to 6 bases and at J to 5 bases, leaving 6 bases not matched to a gene. The germline V gene encodes CDR1 KGHSH and CDR2 LQKENI. The CDR3, as DNA: TGTGCCAGCTCGCCCGGACTAGCGGGAGAAACCGGGGAGCTGTTTTTT. This encodes CASSPGLAGETGELFF.

The V and J genes are TRBV5-1 and TRBJ1-4, with D possibly TRBD1 on 5 matching bases. The V and J ends lost 4 bases and 3 bases respectively, with 16 bases between them. CDR1 and CDR2 from the germline V gene are SGHRS and YFSETQ. The CDR3 has 16 residues. CDR3 nucleotide sequence: TGCGCCAGCAGCCGGAGTCTGACAGATTCTAATGAAAAACTGTTTTTT. Protein: CASSRSLTDSNEKLFF.

The rearrangement joins TRBV20-1 to TRBJ2-7; D gene ambiguous. There are 11 residues in the CDR3. Germline V lookup: CDR1 DFQATT, CDR2 SNEGSKA (reference sequence). Between the trimmed V and J ends, which lost 5 bases and 0 bases, there was a span of 5 bases. The CDR3 DNA follows: TGCAGTGCTTATAGCTCCTACGAGCAGTACTTC. It yields the protein CSAYSSYEQYF.

This clone was counted only a few times. The chain recombines TRBV2 with TRBJ2-1; 9 nucleotides agree with TRBD2. Per the germline V gene, CDR1 is SNHLY and CDR2 is FYNNEI. The V segment lost 0 bases and the J segment 4 bases; nucleotides outside the gene matches: 1. The CDR3 is 15 amino acids. CDR3 region: CASSEARGGYNEQFF. CDR3 bases: TGTGCCAGCAGTGAAGCGCGGGGGGGGTACAATGAGCAGTTCTTC.

The chain uses TRBV5-1 and TRBJ2-1, with D tentatively TRBD1 (5 bases). CDR3 size: 12 residues. V lost 5 bases and J lost 7, with 10 bases in between. CDR1 SGHRS and CDR2 YFSETQ come from the germline V gene. The DNA for the CDR3 is TGCGCCAGCAGAACTGACAGAAATGAGCAGTTCTTC. This gives the protein CASRTDRNEQFF.

This clone occurred a few times. The rearrangement uses TRBV7-6 and TRBJ1-1; D uncertain. The CDR3 extends over 13 amino acids. The V and J ends lost 1 base and 1 base respectively, with 4 bases between them. Germline-derived CDR1 and CDR2 are SGHVS and FNYEAQ. CDR3 DNA: TGTGCCAGCAGCTTAGGACAGAACACTGAAGCTTTCTTT. Amino acids: CASSLGQNTEAFF.

The genes are TRBV5-1 and TRBJ2-7; D not resolved. CDR3 length: 12 residues. CDR1 and CDR2 from the germline V gene are SGHRS and YFSETQ. V lost 0 bases and J lost 5, with 6 bases in between. The CDR3 DNA reads TGCGCCAGCAGCTTGGTCAGCCACGAGCAGTACTTC. Protein: CASSLVSHEQYF.

The CDR3 DNA follows: TGTGCCATCAGCCCCGGGACAGGGGCTAGCGGGAGCACAGATACGCAGTATTTT. It yields the protein CAISPGTGASGSTDTQYF. V is TRBV10-3 and J is TRBJ2-3; 10 positions agree with TRBD1. After removal of 6 bases from V and 0 bases from J, the junction contained 12 bases not matched to a gene. Germline CDR1 reads ENHRY; CDR2 reads SYGVKD. The CDR3 is made up of 18 amino acids.

The chain joins TRBV29-1 to TRBJ2-2; D is ambiguous. The CDR3 has 13 residues. Trimming stripped 5 bases from V and 1 base from J, with 8 bases between. Germline CDR1 and CDR2: SQVTM and ANQGSEA. The CDR3 DNA follows: TGCAGCGTTCGACGTGGGAACACCGGGGAGCTGTTTTTT. The encoded protein is CSVRRGNTGELFF.

This clone has just one count. V gene TRBV7-9 combines with J gene TRBJ2-7, with D possibly TRBD1 on 6 matching bases. CDR1 and CDR2 from the germline V gene are SEHNR and FQNEAQ (reference sequence). V lost 1 base, J lost 3 bases, and 7 bases lay in between. The CDR3 length is 13 residues. The CDR3 here is CASSLGQVYEQYF. In DNA, the CDR3 is TGTGCCAGCAGCTTAGGACAGGTCTACGAGCAGTACTTC. Combining the CDR3 with reference TRBV7-9 and TRBJ2-7 gives the whole variable domain DTGVSQNPRHKITKRGQNVTFRCDPISEHNRLYWYRQTLGQGPEFLTYFQNEAQLEKSRLLSDRFSAERPKGSFSTLEIQRTEQGDSAMYLCASSLGQVYEQYFGPGTRLTVT.

The V call is TRBV28, the J call TRBJ1-2; D uncertain. V lost 6 bases and J 2 bases, leaving 13 bases between the germline ends. CDR1 is MDHEN and CDR2 is SYDVKM in the germline V gene. The CDR3 has 14 residues. The CDR3 reads CASRRSGNNYGYTF. The CDR3 nucleotides are TGTGCCAGCAGGAGGTCCGGAAACAACTATGGCTACACCTTC.

This rearrangement joins TRBV7-8 to TRBJ2-3; D gene uncertain. This CDR3 region has 15 residues. The V gene lost 7 bases and the J gene lost 2 bases, with 16 bases spanning the gap. Germline V CDR1 and CDR2: SGHVS, FQNEAQ. The CDR3 DNA is TGTGCCAGCACCCATGATGGCAGACTCACAGATACGCAGTATTTT. The encoded protein is CASTHDGRLTDTQYF.

The V call is TRBV30, the J call TRBJ1-5; no reliable D call. Germline lookup yields CDR1 GTSNPN and CDR2 SVGIG (reference sequence). Trimming pared 0 bases from V and 2 bases from J, leaving 11 bases between. The CDR3 contains 15 residues. CDR3 bases: TGTGCCTGGAGTGTACCCATGAGGCGCAATCAGCCCCAGCATTTT. This encodes CAWSVPMRRNQPQHF.

The chain is built from TRBV14 and TRBJ2-7; D tentatively fits TRBD1 or TRBD2 (5 bases each). Trimming shortened V by 2 bases and J by 10 bases, and 12 bases separated the two germline ends. Germline V lookup: CDR1 SGHDN, CDR2 FVKESK. This CDR3 has 12 amino acids. The CDR3 DNA follows: TGTGCCAGCAGCCAATATCAGGGACCCCAGTACTTC. Its translation is CASSQYQGPQYF.